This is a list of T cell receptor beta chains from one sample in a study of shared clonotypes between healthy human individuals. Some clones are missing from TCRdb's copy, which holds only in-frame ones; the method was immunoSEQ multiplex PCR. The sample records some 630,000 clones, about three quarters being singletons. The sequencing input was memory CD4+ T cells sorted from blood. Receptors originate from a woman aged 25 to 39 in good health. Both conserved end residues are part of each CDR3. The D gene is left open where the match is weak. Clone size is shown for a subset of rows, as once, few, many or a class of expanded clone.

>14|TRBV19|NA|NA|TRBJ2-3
CASRNRGSSDTQYF
TGTGCCAGTAGGAACCGAGGGAGTTCAGATACGCAGTATTTT
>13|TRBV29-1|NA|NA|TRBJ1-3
CSVVPNIGNTIYF
TGCAGCGTTGTCCCAAATATAGGAAACACCATATATTTT
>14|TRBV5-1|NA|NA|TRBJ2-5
CASSFRDFQETQYF
TGCGCCAGCAGCTTCCGGGACTTCCAAGAGACCCAGTACTTC
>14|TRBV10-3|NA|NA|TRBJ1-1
CAISQPEMNTEAFF
TGTGCCATCAGCCAACCAGAAATGAACACTGAAGCTTTCTTT
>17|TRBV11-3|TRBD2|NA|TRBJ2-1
CASSPRTSGSGYNEQFF
TGTGCCAGCAGCCCACGGACTAGCGGGAGCGGCTACAATGAGCAGTTCTTC
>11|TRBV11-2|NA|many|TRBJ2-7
CASSPHFEQYF
TGTGCCAGCAGCCCGCACTTCGAGCAGTACTTC
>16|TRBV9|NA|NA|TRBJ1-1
CASSAGASGDGSEAFF
TGTGCCAGCAGCGCCGGGGCCTCGGGGGATGGCTCTGAAGCTTTCTTT
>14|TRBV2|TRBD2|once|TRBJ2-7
CASIGTSGLHEQYF
TGTGCCAGCATTGGGACTAGCGGCCTCCACGAGCAGTACTTC
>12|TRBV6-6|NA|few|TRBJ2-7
CASRRGQNEQYF
TGTGCCAGCAGAAGGGGACAAAACGAGCAGTACTTC
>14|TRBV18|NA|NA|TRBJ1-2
CASSPLPRTYGYTF
TGTGCCAGCTCACCGCTACCACGGACCTATGGCTACACCTTC
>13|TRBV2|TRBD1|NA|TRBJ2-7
CASSRQGPYEQYF
TGTGCCAGCAGCCGACAGGGGCCCTACGAGCAGTACTTC
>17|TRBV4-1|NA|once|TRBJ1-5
CASSQDSLTGSNQPQHF
TGCGCCAGCAGCCAAGATTCTCTAACAGGTTCAAATCAGCCCCAGCATTTT
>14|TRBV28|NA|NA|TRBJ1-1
CASTPGRVWTEAFF
TGTGCCAGCACCCCCGGCAGGGTTTGGACTGAAGCTTTCTTT
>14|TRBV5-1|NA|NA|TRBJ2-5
CASSLGIAGGTQYF
TGCGCCAGCAGCTTGGGCATTGCCGGTGGGACCCAGTACTTC
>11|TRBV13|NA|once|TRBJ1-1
CATSRDTEAFF
TGTGCCACCAGTCGTGACACTGAAGCTTTCTTT
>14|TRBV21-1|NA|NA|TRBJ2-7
CASSTRLLPGEQYF
TGTGCCAGCAGCACCAGACTGCTCCCGGGCGAGCAGTACTTC
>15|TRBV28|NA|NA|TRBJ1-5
CASSLGPSSNQPQHF
TGTGCCAGCAGTTTAGGGCCAAGTAGCAATCAGCCCCAGCATTTT
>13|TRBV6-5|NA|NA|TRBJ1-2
CASSYGEAYGYTF
TGTGCCAGCAGTTATGGCGAGGCCTATGGCTACACCTTC
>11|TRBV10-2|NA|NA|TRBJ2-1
CASSHLDEQFF
TGCGCCAGCAGTCACCTCGATGAGCAGTTCTTC
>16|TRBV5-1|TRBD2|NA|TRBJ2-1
CASSLVGWEGNNEQFF
TGCGCCAGCAGCTTGGTGGGGTGGGAGGGCAACAATGAGCAGTTCTTC
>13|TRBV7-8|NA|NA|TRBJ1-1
CASSSTLNTEAFF
TGTGCCAGCAGCTCCACACTGAACACTGAAGCTTTCTTT
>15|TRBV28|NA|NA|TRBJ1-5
CASSFQLGENQPQHF
TGTGCCAGCAGTTTTCAATTGGGGGAGAATCAGCCCCAGCATTTT
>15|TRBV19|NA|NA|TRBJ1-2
CASSPADRNLYGYTF
TGTGCCAGTAGTCCCGCAGACAGGAACCTCTATGGCTACACCTTC
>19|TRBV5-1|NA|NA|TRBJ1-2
CASSLKGQGGVGSLGGYTF
TGCGCCAGCAGCCTGAAGGGGCAGGGTGGCGTAGGATCCCTAGGAGGCTACACCTTC
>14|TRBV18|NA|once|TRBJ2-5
CATSRGRNQETQYF
TGTGCCACCTCCCGGGGGCGGAACCAAGAGACCCAGTACTTC
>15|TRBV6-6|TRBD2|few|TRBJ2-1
CASSSPAGGPDEQFF
TGTGCCAGCAGTTCCCCAGCGGGAGGGCCGGATGAGCAGTTCTTC
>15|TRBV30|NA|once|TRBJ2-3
CAWSVPGSWTDTQYF
TGTGCCTGGAGTGTACCGGGGAGTTGGACAGATACGCAGTATTTT
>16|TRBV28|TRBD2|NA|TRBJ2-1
CASRPAASGRGNEQFF
TGTGCCAGCAGACCTGCGGCCAGCGGGAGGGGTAATGAGCAGTTCTTC
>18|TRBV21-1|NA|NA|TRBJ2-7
CASSAQPGQGASEVEQYF
TGTGCCAGCAGCGCTCAACCGGGACAGGGGGCATCCGAAGTTGAGCAGTACTTC
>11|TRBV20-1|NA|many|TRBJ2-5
CSARDQETQYF
TGCAGTGCTAGAGATCAAGAGACCCAGTACTTC
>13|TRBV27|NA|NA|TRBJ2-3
CASRLASTDTQYF
TGTGCCAGTCGACTGGCTAGCACAGATACGCAGTATTTT
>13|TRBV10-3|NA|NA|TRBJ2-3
CAISEWTSDTQYF
TGTGCCATCAGTGAGTGGACCTCAGATACGCAGTATTTT
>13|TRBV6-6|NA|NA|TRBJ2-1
CASSFAENNEQFF
TGTGCCAGCAGTTTTGCGGAAAACAATGAGCAGTTCTTC
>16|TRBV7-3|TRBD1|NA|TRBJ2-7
CASSLLGTGGSYEQYF
TGTGCCAGCAGCTTATTAGGGACAGGGGGCTCCTACGAGCAGTACTTC
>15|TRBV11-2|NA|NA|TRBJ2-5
CASSLGPGAEETQYF
TGTGCCAGCAGCTTAGGGCCGGGAGCAGAAGAGACCCAGTACTTC
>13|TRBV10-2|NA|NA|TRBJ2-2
CASSIPGAGELFF
TGCGCCAGCAGCATACCGGGAGCCGGGGAGCTGTTTTTT
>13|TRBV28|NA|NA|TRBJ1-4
CASSFDGIEKLFF
TGTGCCAGCAGTTTCGATGGAATCGAAAAACTGTTTTTT
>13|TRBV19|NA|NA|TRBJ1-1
CASSIRWNTEAFF
TGTGCCAGTAGTATACGTTGGAACACTGAAGCTTTCTTT